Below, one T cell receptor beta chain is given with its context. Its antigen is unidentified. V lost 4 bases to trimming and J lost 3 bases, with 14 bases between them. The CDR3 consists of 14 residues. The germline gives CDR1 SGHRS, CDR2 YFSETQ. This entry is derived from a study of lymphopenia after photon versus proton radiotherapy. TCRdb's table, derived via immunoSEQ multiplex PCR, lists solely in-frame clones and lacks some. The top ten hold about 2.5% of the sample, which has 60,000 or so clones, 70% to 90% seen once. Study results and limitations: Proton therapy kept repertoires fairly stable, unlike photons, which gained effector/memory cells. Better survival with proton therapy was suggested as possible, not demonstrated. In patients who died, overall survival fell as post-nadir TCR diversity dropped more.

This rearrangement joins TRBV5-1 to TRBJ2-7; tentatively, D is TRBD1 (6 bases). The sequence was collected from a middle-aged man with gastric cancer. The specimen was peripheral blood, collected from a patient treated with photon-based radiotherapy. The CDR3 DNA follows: TGCGCCAGCAGCGCTAATACAGGGAACTACGAGCAGTACTTC. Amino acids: CASSANTGNYEQYF.